This TCR beta chain comes out of a study of graft-versus-host responses after intestinal transplantation. At the level of the study: Recipients uniformly received anti-thymocyte globulin induction, followed by tacrolimus and steroids for about 3 years.

Assay: immunoSEQ multiplex PCR; the TCRdb copy retains only in-frame clones and omits some. The data show about 43,000 clones, about 95% seen once. The CDR3 contains 15 residues. CDR1 is MNHNS, CDR2 SASEGT, per germline. V was pared by 2 bases and J by 11 bases, with 10 bases of the junction left unmatched. The sequences come from PBMCs, collected about 350 days after intestinal transplant. This TCR came from a human patient who received an intestinal transplant, so some T cells may come from the graft donor. The chain couples TRBV6-1 to TRBJ2-5, with 11 bases fitting TRBD2. The DNA of the CDR3 is TGTGCCAGCAGTGAATACGGTAGTAGCGGGGGGGAACAGTACTTC. Encoded protein: CASSEYGSSGGEQYF.